The 7 T cell receptor beta chains below all came from one sample that was sequenced in a study of shared clonotypes between healthy human individuals. TCRdb's copy holds only in-frame clones and misses some; the assay was immunoSEQ multiplex PCR. This table has approximately 2.5 million clones, around nine tenths appearing once. Sample: naive CD4+ T cells sorted from blood. Documented subset: CD45RA+ positively selected. The receptors come from a man aged 18 to 30 in good health.

This rearrangement joins TRBV5-6 to TRBJ1-2; D gene uncertain. CDR1 and CDR2 (germline): SGHDT, YYEEEE. Trimming removed 2 bases at V and 2 bases at J, with 10 bases between. The CDR3 spans 14 residues. This CDR3 reads CASSFTSSNYGYTF. CDR3 nucleotide sequence: TGTGCCAGCAGCTTCACTTCCTCGAACTATGGCTACACCTTC.

The chain joins TRBV27 to TRBJ2-2; D is perhaps TRBD1 (5 bases). Germline V gene sequence: CDR1 MNHEY, CDR2 SMNVEV (reference sequence). The CDR3 extends over 16 amino acids. Trimming cost V 2 bases and J 3 bases, with 13 bases left between them. In nucleotides, the CDR3 is TGTGCCAGCAGTTTAGGTGGGGCCCTGCACACCGGGGAGCTGTTTTTT. The encoded protein is CASSLGGALHTGELFF.

The V call is TRBV19, the J call TRBJ1-4; D may be TRBD1 (5 bases). The CDR3 is 16 residues long. CDR1 LNHDA and CDR2 SQIVND come from the germline V gene (reference sequence). V was cut by 4 bases and J by 4 bases, with 16 bases left in between. Here the CDR3 reads CASSTPEVGRNEKLFF. The CDR3 nucleotides read TGTGCCAGTAGTACACCAGAAGTGGGGCGTAATGAAAAACTGTTTTTT. Using reference TRBV19 and TRBJ1-4 for the parts outside the CDR3, the full variable domain is DGGITQSPKYLFRKEGQNVTLSCEQNLNHDAMYWYRQDPGQGLRLIYYSQIVNDFQKGDIAEGYSVSREKKESFPLTVTSAQKNPTAFYLCASSTPEVGRNEKLFFGSGTQLSVL.

This rearrangement joins TRBV5-1 to TRBJ2-1; TRBD2 matches 9 bases. CDR3 size: 16 residues. With V trimmed by 3 bases and J by 5 bases, 9 bases remained unmatched. Germline V lookup: CDR1 SGHRS, CDR2 YFSETQ. Written as DNA, the CDR3 is TGCGCCAGCAGCTCCCGTAGCGGGGGCCGTGACAATGAGCAGTTCTTC. It encodes CASSSRSGGRDNEQFF.

The chain links TRBV18 to TRBJ2-5; D uncertain. V was clipped by 4 bases and J by 2 bases, with 14 bases between them. Germline-derived CDR1 and CDR2 are KGHSH and LQKENI. This CDR3 spans 15 amino acids. CDR3 in DNA: TGTGCCAGCTCACTGTCCTCCCCCCCGCAAGAGACCCAGTACTTC. The encoded protein is CASSLSSPPQETQYF.

J is TRBJ2-7 and V is TRBV6-5; D not resolved. This CDR3 is built from 11 residues. Germline CDR1 is MNHEY and CDR2 is SVGAGI. V was trimmed by 5 bases and J by 7 bases, leaving 9 bases between them. CDR3 residues: CASSPAQEQYF. The CDR3 bases are TGTGCCAGCAGTCCCGCACAAGAGCAGTACTTC.

The table lists this clone with a few counts. The chain links TRBV18 to TRBJ2-5; D is uncertain. Germline CDR1 KGHSH, CDR2 LQKENI. The CDR3 loop spans 13 amino acids. V lost 1 base, J lost 1 base, and 4 bases lay in between. The CDR3 sequence: CASSPQVQETQYF. The DNA for the CDR3 is TGTGCCAGCTCACCACAGGTCCAAGAGACCCAGTACTTC.